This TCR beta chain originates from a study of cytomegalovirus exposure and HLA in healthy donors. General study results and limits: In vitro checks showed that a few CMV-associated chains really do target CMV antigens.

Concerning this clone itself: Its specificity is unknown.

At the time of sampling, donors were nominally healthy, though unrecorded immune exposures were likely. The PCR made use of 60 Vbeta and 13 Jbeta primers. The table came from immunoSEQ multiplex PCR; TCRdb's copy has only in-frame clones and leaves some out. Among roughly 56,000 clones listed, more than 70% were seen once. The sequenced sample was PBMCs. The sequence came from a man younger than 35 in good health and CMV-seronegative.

The CDR3: CASSLLGHGYTF. CDR3 DNA: TGTGCCAGCAGCCTCTTGGGCCATGGCTACACCTTC. The V gene is TRBV16, the J gene TRBJ1-2; D is ambiguous. This CDR3 comprises 12 residues. With 4 bases removed from V and 6 bases from J, the gap between germline ends came to 9 bases. Germline V CDR1 and CDR2: KGHSY, FQNENV.